These 15 T cell receptor beta chains were sequenced from one sample in a study of blood T cell repertoires in COVID-19. Method: immunoSEQ multiplex PCR; TCRdb's copy keeps in-frame clones and lacks some. Counted here are over 100,000 clones, almost 85% occurring once; the ten biggest clones make up less than 10%. Source material: peripheral blood. Receptor source: a man in his forties with active or convalescent COVID-19.

V gene TRBV5-1 combines with J gene TRBJ1-4; D call uncertain. Trimming took off 4 bases at V and 7 bases at J, with 14 bases between the two ends. There are 14 residues in the CDR3. Germline CDR1 reads SGHRS; CDR2 reads YFSETQ. CDR3 protein: CASSQNGVVEKLFF. CDR3 sequence (DNA): TGCGCCAGCAGCCAGAACGGGGTGGTTGAAAAACTGTTTTTT.

The J gene is TRBJ2-1, the V gene TRBV11-2, with 10 bases aligning to TRBD2. Germline V gene sequence: CDR1 SGHAT, CDR2 FQNNGV. The CDR3 totals 14 residues. The trim removed 4 bases at V and 8 bases at J, leaving 5 bases unmatched. The CDR3 region is CASSYTGTSDEQFF. The CDR3 nucleotides read TGTGCCAGCAGCTACACCGGGACTAGCGATGAGCAGTTCTTC.

The chain employs TRBV27 and TRBJ2-7, with 8 bases lining up with TRBD1. Germline trimming cut 6 bases from V and 4 bases from J; bases unmatched to any gene: 8. The germline gives CDR1 MNHEY, CDR2 SMNVEV (reference sequence). The CDR3 has 14 residues. The CDR3 DNA follows: TGTGCCAGCAGCACCCAGACAGGGGCGTACGAGCAGTACTTC. Its protein is CASSTQTGAYEQYF.

V and J are TRBV29-1 and TRBJ1-4, with D possibly TRBD1 on 6 matching bases. This CDR3 region has 12 residues. Trimming left V 7 bases short and J 7 bases short, with 13 bases between. Germline CDR1 reads SQVTM; CDR2 reads ANQGSEA. CDR3 sequence: CSAVQGSEKLFF. CDR3 nucleotide sequence: TGCAGCGCGGTGCAGGGGAGTGAAAAACTGTTTTTT.

The genes are TRBV6-5 and TRBJ2-7, with 11 bases aligning to TRBD2. This CDR3 has 14 amino acids. The germline V gene has CDR1 MNHEY and CDR2 SVGAGI. With V trimmed by 6 bases and J by 3 bases, 4 bases remained unmatched. The CDR3 loop reads CASSGTSGVYEQYF. As DNA, the CDR3 is TGTGCCAGCAGCGGGACTAGCGGCGTCTACGAGCAGTACTTC.

The chain is built from TRBV2 and TRBJ2-3; 11 bases match TRBD1. The CDR3 consists of 15 residues. CDR1 and CDR2 (germline): SNHLY, FYNNEI. The V gene end was trimmed by 6 bases and the J gene end by 3 bases; junction bases not matched to a gene: 5. The CDR3 DNA is TGTGCCAGCAGCTGGACAGGGGGCGGAACAGATACGCAGTATTTT. Its protein product is CASSWTGGGTDTQYF.

This clone was observed once. The rearrangement joins TRBV3-1 (or the pseudogene TRBV3-2) to TRBJ1-4; unclear D gene. Germline CDR1 LGHDT, CDR2 YNNKEL (reference sequence). The CDR3 sequence is 15 residues long. V lost 6 bases and J 0 bases, leaving 11 bases between the germline ends. In DNA form, the CDR3 reads TGTGCCAGCAGTCTAAGGAGCCCAACTAATGAAAAACTGTTTTTT. It specifies CASSLRSPTNEKLFF.

In regard to this clone: The sample contains more than one DNA sequence encoding this CDR3. The chain is built from TRBV7-3 and TRBJ2-2; D possibly corresponds to TRBD2 (6 bases). V gave up 3 bases and J gave up 4 bases, with 9 bases separating them. From germline, CDR1 is SGHTA and CDR2 FQGTGA. The CDR3 loop spans 14 amino acids. CDR3 DNA: TGTGCCAGCAGCTTGGGCGGGGCCACCGGGGAGCTGTTTTTT. Its protein is CASSLGGATGELFF.

The chain uses TRBV6-5 and TRBJ2-5; D gene unclear. V lost 7 bases, J lost 2 bases, and 17 bases lay in between. Germline V gene sequence: CDR1 MNHEY, CDR2 SVGAGI. The length of the CDR3 is 15 residues. CDR3 in amino acids: CASTSPTVGQETQYF. The DNA for the CDR3 is TGTGCCAGCACAAGTCCAACGGTCGGGCAAGAGACCCAGTACTTC.

The chain combines TRBV6-5 with TRBJ2-7; 10 bases line up with TRBD2. In germline, CDR1 is MNHEY, CDR2 SVGAGI. V lost 9 bases and J lost 2; bases outside the gene matches: 7. The CDR3 totals 14 residues. The CDR3 DNA reads as TGTGCCAGTCAAATAGCGGGGGGTCCCTACGAGCAGTACTTC. Translated, it gives CASQIAGGPYEQYF.

The genes are TRBV19 and TRBJ1-5, with 7 bases lining up with TRBD1. The CDR3 runs 15 residues. V lost 7 bases, J lost 0 bases, and 6 bases stayed unmatched. CDR1 and CDR2 (germline): LNHDA, SQIVND (reference sequence). CDR3 region: CASIGTGVSNQPQHF. CDR3 in DNA: TGTGCCAGTATAGGAACAGGGGTTAGCAATCAGCCCCAGCATTTT.

In DNA form, the CDR3 reads TGCGCCAGCAGTGATCATGGCCCGAGGGACGAGCAGTACTTC. It is translated as CASSDHGPRDEQYF. The J gene is TRBJ2-7, the V gene TRBV10-1; the D gene is possibly TRBD2 (5 bases). Trimming cost V 3 bases and J 5 bases, with 14 bases left between them. CDR1 and CDR2 (germline): WNHNN, SYGVQD (reference sequence). This CDR3 region has 14 residues.

The J gene is TRBJ1-1, the V gene TRBV2; 10 bases align to TRBD1. The ends lost 4 bases at V and 1 base at J; junction bases unmatched: 12. CDR3 size: 18 residues. Per germline, CDR1 SNHLY and CDR2 FYNNEI. Here the CDR3 DNA reads TGTGCCAGCAGTGTCACCGGGACAGGGGAAGAACCGAACACTGAAGCTTTCTTT. This codes for CASSVTGTGEEPNTEAFF.

A few counts support this clone. V and J are TRBV7-2 and TRBJ1-3; 7 bases are shared with TRBD1. V lost 4 bases to trimming and J lost 2 bases; unmatched junction nucleotides: 5. CDR3 length equals 15 residues. The germline V gene has CDR1 SGHTA and CDR2 FQGNSA. The CDR3 nucleotides are TGTGCCAGCAGCTACCAACAGGGGACTGGAAACACCATATATTTT. Amino acid sequence: CASSYQQGTGNTIYF.

The genes are TRBV18 and TRBJ1-2; 8 positions match TRBD1. The CDR3 is 13 residues long. Germline lookup yields CDR1 KGHSH and CDR2 LQKENI. V shed 4 bases and J 6 bases; nucleotides not matched to a gene: 4. CDR3 protein: CASSLGQGHGYTF. The CDR3 nucleotides are TGTGCCAGCTCACTAGGACAGGGACATGGCTACACCTTC.